This T cell receptor beta chain appears in the sequencing data of a study of blood T cell repertoires in COVID-19. Data came from immunoSEQ multiplex PCR; TCRdb stores just in-frame clones and leaves some out. This table has 250,000 to 350,000 clones, 86% appearing once. Per the germline V gene, CDR1 is MGHRA and CDR2 is YSYEKL. The CDR3 totals 15 residues. Trimming stripped 0 bases from V and 2 bases from J, with 9 bases between. This sequence was found in a woman aged 45-65 years with acute or convalescent COVID-19. J is TRBJ2-3 and V is TRBV4-1; D unresolved. The specimen was peripheral blood. The CDR3 region has the DNA TGCGCCAGCAGCCAAGACGAGATCTTCACAGATACGCAGTATTTT. Protein sequence: CASSQDEIFTDTQYF.